Below, 19 T cell receptor beta chains from the same sample are listed, as sequenced in a study of blood T cells in healthy people across ages. Alongside a J-beta primer mix, a sample-barcoded 5' primer served in a second PCR lasting roughly 7 to 11 cycles. Each CDR3 protein gets one entry after TCRdb re-called the 5' RACE reads with MiXCR. Seen here are around 900,000 distinct CDR3 sequences, roughly 51% observed once, and the top ten hold over 20%. Specimen: blood. The receptors derive from a woman in her sixties or seventies in good health.

This clonotype was seen a handful of times. The rearrangement uses TRBV3-1 and TRBJ2-5, with no clear D. Trimming left V 2 bases short and J 7 bases short, with 17 bases between. Germline assignment: CDR1 LGHDT and CDR2 YNNKEL (reference sequence). This CDR3 region has 15 residues. CDR3 nucleotides: TGTGCCAGCAGCCAAAGGTCCGGTGAATTGGGGACCCAGTACTTC. As protein: CASSQRSGELGTQYF.

This clonotype was seen a single time. The genes are TRBV7-3 and TRBJ1-1, with TRBD1 as a possible D gene (6 bases). The CDR3 is made up of 13 amino acids. CDR1 is SGHTA and CDR2 is FQGTGA in the germline V gene. The V and J ends lost 3 bases and 6 bases respectively, with 11 bases between them. The CDR3 region is CASSFSGVPEAFF. CDR3 coding DNA: TGTGCCAGCAGCTTCTCAGGGGTCCCTGAAGCTTTCTTT.

The chain employs TRBV6-2 or TRBV6-3 and TRBJ1-2, with D perhaps TRBD1 (5 bases). V lost 2 bases, J lost 2 bases, and 12 bases lay in between. Germline V gene sequence: CDR1 MNHEY, CDR2 SVGEGT. The CDR3 contains 15 residues. The CDR3 DNA sequence: TGTGCCAGCAGTTACGGGGCCAATAAGAACTATGGCTACACCTTC. It encodes CASSYGANKNYGYTF.

This rearrangement joins TRBV6-2 or TRBV6-3 to TRBJ2-7; no firm D call. The J call may not be correct, given that the DNA end is closer to TRBJ2-5. This CDR3 has 16 amino acids. Germline V gene lookup returns CDR1 MNHEY and CDR2 SVGEGT. The CDR3 region has the DNA TGTGCCAGCAGTTACTCGAGTAGGGTAGCAGCGGAGACCCAGTACTTC. Its translation is CASSYSSRVAAETQYF.

Only a few counts were recorded for this clonotype. The V gene is TRBV20-1, the J gene TRBJ2-3, with 13 bases matching TRBD2. V was clipped by 6 bases and J by 3 bases; unmatched bases: 9. The germline gives CDR1 DFQATT, CDR2 SNEGSKA (reference sequence). The CDR3 is made up of 16 amino acids. CDR3 nucleotide sequence: TGCAGTGCCCCAGGACTAGCGGGAGTTAGGACAGATACGCAGTATTTT. It codes for CSAPGLAGVRTDTQYF.

In this sample, this clonotype turned up once. The V gene is TRBV4-2, the J gene TRBJ2-5, with D tentatively TRBD1 (6 bases). The J call may be in error: the DNA end matches TRBJ2-7 better. This CDR3 has 13 amino acids. CDR1 and CDR2 (germline): LGHNA, YNFKEQ. CDR3 residues: CASSLDRHAEQYF. CDR3 nucleotide sequence: TGTGCCAGCAGCCTGGACAGACACGCCGAGCAGTACTTC.

The CDR3 region is CASRGQGVLRSYNEQFF. The CDR3 bases are TGTGCCAGCAGGGGTCAGGGAGTCCTAAGGTCCTACAATGAGCAGTTCTTC. The chain has TRBV27 and TRBJ2-1, with D perhaps TRBD1 or TRBD2 (5 bases each). Per the germline V gene, CDR1 is MNHEY and CDR2 is SMNVEV (reference sequence). This CDR3 comprises 17 residues. With 6 bases removed from V and 1 base from J, the gap between germline ends came to 19 bases.

The V gene is TRBV20-1, the J gene TRBJ2-1; 12 nucleotides agree with TRBD1. CDR3 length equals 15 residues. CDR1 is DFQATT, CDR2 SNEGSKA, per germline (reference sequence). The J segment lost 12 bases and the V segment lost 6 bases, leaving 15 bases of the junction unmatched. The chain's CDR3 is CSAKPGTGGLQGQFF. In nucleotides, the CDR3 is TGCAGTGCCAAACCCGGGACAGGGGGCTTACAAGGGCAGTTCTTC.

The chain combines TRBV7-2 with TRBJ2-1; TRBD2 might be the D (5 bases). CDR3 size: 16 residues. The V and J ends lost 6 bases and 0 bases respectively, with 15 bases between them. Germline V gene sequence: CDR1 SGHTA, CDR2 FQGNSA. CDR3 in DNA: TGTGCCAGCAGTCAAAGGGCGGGTAGCTCCTACAATGAGCAGTTCTTC. Its translation: CASSQRAGSSYNEQFF. Full variable domain (rest looked up from reference TRBV7-2 and TRBJ2-1): GAGVSQSPSNKVTEKGKDVELRCDPISGHTALYWYRQSLGQGLEFLIYFQGNSAPDKSGLPSDRFSAERTGGSVSTLTIQRTQQEDSAVYLCASSQRAGSSYNEQFFGPGTRLTVL.

The rearrangement joins TRBV3-1 to TRBJ2-3; D tentatively fits TRBD1 or TRBD2 (5 bases each). Germline CDR1 LGHDT, CDR2 YNNKEL (reference sequence). CDR3 size: 17 residues. Trimming removed 4 bases from V and 2 bases from J, with 19 bases in between. The CDR3 DNA reads TGTGCCAGCAGCCCCTTTGTGCAGGCCGGGGCCACAGATACGCAGTATTTT. Its translation is CASSPFVQAGATDTQYF.

This chain connects TRBV11-2 to TRBJ2-3, with TRBD1 matching 11 bases. CDR1 SGHAT and CDR2 FQNNGV come from the germline V gene. The CDR3 is 17 residues long. The J segment lost 4 bases and the V segment lost 4 bases, leaving 10 bases of the junction unmatched. The CDR3 bases are TGTGCCAGCAGCTCAACCGGGACAGGGGGTTCTTCAGATACGCAGTATTTT. It translates to CASSSTGTGGSSDTQYF.

The chain is built from TRBV29-1 and TRBJ2-3; 7 nucleotides align to TRBD1. V lost 6 bases and J lost 2; bases outside the gene matches: 14. CDR3 length: 16 amino acids. Germline CDR1 reads SQVTM; CDR2 reads ANQGSEA. CDR3 nucleotides: TGCAGCGTACCTGGGGACAGTCGAACCACCACAGATACGCAGTATTTT. Translation gives CSVPGDSRTTTDTQYF.

In this sample, this clonotype turned up a few times. The chain is built from TRBV29-1 and TRBJ1-4; 9 positions match TRBD1. This CDR3 spans 12 amino acids. Per the germline V gene, CDR1 is SQVTM and CDR2 is ANQGSEA. With V trimmed by 7 bases and J by 10 bases, 7 bases remained unmatched. The CDR3 coding sequence is TGCAGCGGGGGACAGGGCCTCGGAAAACTGTTTTTT. This encodes CSGGQGLGKLFF.

This clonotype was seen only once. CDR3 nucleotides: TGTGCCATCAGTGAGTCGGCCGGGACGGCCACTGAAGCTTTCTTT. Translation: CAISESAGTATEAFF. This chain connects TRBV10-3 to TRBJ1-1; tentative D call: TRBD1 (5 bases). This CDR3 is built from 15 residues. In germline, CDR1 is ENHRY, CDR2 SYGVKD. The V gene lost 0 bases and the J gene lost 4 bases, with 12 bases spanning the gap.

This clonotype came up once. The chain carries TRBV20-1 and TRBJ1-1, with unresolved D. The CDR3 has 11 amino acids. Germline V gene lookup returns CDR1 DFQATT and CDR2 SNEGSKA (reference sequence). V was trimmed by 6 bases and J by 6 bases, leaving 11 bases between them. The CDR3 DNA sequence: TGCAGTGCCGAAAATCACGCTGAAGCTTTCTTT. It encodes CSAENHAEAFF.

This clonotype has more than one count but fewer than ten. V gene TRBV4-1 combines with J gene TRBJ2-5; the D gene is possibly TRBD2 (6 bases). This CDR3 has 16 residues. In germline, CDR1 is MGHRA, CDR2 YSYEKL. V was cut by 1 base and J by 3 bases, with 15 bases left in between. In DNA form, the CDR3 reads TGCGCCAGCAGCCAAGGGGGGGTTGCGACCAAAGAGACCCAGTACTTC. It yields the protein CASSQGGVATKETQYF.

This clonotype appeared a few times. The V and J genes are TRBV28 and TRBJ2-6; tentatively, D is TRBD2 (6 bases). CDR3 size: 15 residues. V was pared by 4 bases and J by 4 bases, with 11 bases between. Germline V gene data show CDR1 as MDHEN and CDR2 as SYDVKM. The CDR3 protein is CASSYGTSGANVLTF. The CDR3 DNA reads as TGTGCCAGCAGTTACGGGACTTCCGGGGCCAACGTCCTGACTTTC.

J is TRBJ2-7 and V is TRBV4-2; 10 nucleotides align to TRBD2. The J call is in doubt because the DNA end fits TRBJ2-4 better. Germline V CDR1 and CDR2: LGHNA, YNFKEQ. CDR3 size: 16 residues. The CDR3 spells CASSQEGLAGENIQYF. For the CDR3, the DNA is TGTGCCAGCAGCCAAGAGGGCCTAGCGGGAGAAAACATTCAGTACTTC.

The CDR3 nucleotides are TGCAGCGTTGACCAAACAGGGGGCGAGACCCAGTACTTC. Residues: CSVDQTGGETQYF. The rearrangement joins TRBV29-1 to TRBJ2-5, with 9 positions matching TRBD1. V dropped 3 bases and J dropped 5; count of bases not matched to a gene: 4. Looked up from germline, CDR1 is SQVTM and CDR2 is ANQGSEA. The CDR3 spans 13 residues.